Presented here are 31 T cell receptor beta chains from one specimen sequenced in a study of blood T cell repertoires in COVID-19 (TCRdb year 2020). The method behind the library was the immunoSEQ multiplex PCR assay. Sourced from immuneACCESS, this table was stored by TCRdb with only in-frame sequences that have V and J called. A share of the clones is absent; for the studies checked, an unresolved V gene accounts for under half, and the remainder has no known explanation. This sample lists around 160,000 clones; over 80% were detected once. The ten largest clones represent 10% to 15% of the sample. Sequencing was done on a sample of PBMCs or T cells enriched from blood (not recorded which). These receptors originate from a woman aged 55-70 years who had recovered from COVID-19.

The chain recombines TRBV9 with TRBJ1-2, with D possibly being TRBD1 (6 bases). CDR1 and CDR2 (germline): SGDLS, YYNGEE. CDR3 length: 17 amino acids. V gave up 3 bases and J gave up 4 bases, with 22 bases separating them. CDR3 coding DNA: TGTGCCAGCAGCGCTGTGGCGGGGGCAGGGGTTTCCTATGGCTACACCTTC. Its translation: CASSAVAGAGVSYGYTF.

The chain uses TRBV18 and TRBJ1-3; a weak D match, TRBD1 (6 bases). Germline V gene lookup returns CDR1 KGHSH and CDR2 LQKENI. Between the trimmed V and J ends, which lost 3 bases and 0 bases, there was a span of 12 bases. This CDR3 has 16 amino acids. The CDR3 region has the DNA TGTGCCAGCTCACCTTCCGCGGACAGCTCTGGAAACACCATATATTTT. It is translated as CASSPSADSSGNTIYF.

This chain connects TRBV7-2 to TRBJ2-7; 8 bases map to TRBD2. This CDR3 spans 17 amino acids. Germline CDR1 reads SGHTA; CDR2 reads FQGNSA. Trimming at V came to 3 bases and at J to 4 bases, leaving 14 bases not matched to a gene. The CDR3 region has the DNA TGTGCCAGCAGCTTCCTAGCGGGTGGGCCCTGGGGTTACGAGCAGTACTTC. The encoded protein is CASSFLAGGPWGYEQYF.

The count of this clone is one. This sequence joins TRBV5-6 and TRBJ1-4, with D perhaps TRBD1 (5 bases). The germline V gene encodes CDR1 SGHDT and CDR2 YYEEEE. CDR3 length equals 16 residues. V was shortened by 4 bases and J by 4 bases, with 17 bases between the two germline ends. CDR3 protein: CASSRGEVLYNEKLFF. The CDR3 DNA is TGTGCCAGCAGCCGGGGGGAAGTCCTTTATAATGAAAAACTGTTTTTT. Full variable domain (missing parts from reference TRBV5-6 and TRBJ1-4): DAGVTQSPTHLIKTRGQQVTLRCSPKSGHDTVSWYQQALGQGPQFIFQYYEEEERQRGNFPDRFSGHQFPNYSSELNVNALLLGDSALYLCASSRGEVLYNEKLFFGSGTQLSVL.

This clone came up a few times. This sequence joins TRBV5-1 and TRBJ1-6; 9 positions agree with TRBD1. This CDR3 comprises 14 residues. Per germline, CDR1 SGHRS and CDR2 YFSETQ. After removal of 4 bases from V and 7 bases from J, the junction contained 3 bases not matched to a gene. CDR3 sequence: CASSIDRGNSPLHF. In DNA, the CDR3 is TGCGCCAGCAGCATTGACAGGGGGAATTCACCCCTCCACTTT.

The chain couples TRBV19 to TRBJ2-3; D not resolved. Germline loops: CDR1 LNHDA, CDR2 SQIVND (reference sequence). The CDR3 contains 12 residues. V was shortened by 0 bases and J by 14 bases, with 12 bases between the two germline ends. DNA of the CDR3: TGTGCCAGTAGTATAGAACAGACCCGGTGGTATTTT. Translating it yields CASSIEQTRWYF.

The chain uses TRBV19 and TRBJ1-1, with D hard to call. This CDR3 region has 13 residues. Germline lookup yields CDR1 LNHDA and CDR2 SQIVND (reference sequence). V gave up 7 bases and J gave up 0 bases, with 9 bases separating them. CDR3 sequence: CASTAGMNTEAFF. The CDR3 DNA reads TGTGCCAGTACCGCAGGAATGAACACTGAAGCTTTCTTT.

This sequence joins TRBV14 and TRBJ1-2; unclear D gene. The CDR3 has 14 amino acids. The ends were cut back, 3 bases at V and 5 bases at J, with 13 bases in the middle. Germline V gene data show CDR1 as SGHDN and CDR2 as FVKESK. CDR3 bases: TGTGCCAGCAGCCAGGGAGGAGCTTGGTATGGCTACACCTTC. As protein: CASSQGGAWYGYTF. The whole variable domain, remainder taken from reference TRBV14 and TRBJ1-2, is EAGVTQFPSHSVIEKGQTVTLRCDPISGHDNLYWYRRVMGKEIKFLLHFVKESKQDESGMPNNRFLAERTGGTYSTLKVQPAELEDSGVYFCASSQGGAWYGYTFGSGTRLTVV.

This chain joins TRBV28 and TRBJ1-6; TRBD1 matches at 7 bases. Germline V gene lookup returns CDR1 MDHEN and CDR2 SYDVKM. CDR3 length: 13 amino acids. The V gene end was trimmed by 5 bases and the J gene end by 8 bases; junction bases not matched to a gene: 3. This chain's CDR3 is CASSRQGDSPLHF. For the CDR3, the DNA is TGTGCCAGCAGTAGGCAGGGGGATTCACCCCTCCACTTT.

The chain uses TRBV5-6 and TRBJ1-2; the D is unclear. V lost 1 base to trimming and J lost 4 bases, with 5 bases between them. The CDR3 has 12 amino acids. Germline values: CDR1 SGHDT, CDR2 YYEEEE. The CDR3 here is CASSLTSYGYTF. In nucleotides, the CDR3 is TGTGCCAGCAGCTTGACAAGCTATGGCTACACCTTC.

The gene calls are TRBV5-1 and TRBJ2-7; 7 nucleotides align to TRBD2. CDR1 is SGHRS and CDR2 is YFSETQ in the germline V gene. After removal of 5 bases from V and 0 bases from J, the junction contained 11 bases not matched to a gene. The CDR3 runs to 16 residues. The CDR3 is CASSRKRGTSSYEQYF. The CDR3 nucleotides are TGCGCCAGCAGTAGGAAGCGGGGAACTAGCTCCTACGAGCAGTACTTC.

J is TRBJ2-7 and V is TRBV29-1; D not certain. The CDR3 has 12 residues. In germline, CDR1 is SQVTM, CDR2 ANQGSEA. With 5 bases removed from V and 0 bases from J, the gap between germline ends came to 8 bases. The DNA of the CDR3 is TGCAGCGTTATTGCGCTCTCCTACGAGCAGTACTTC. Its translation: CSVIALSYEQYF.

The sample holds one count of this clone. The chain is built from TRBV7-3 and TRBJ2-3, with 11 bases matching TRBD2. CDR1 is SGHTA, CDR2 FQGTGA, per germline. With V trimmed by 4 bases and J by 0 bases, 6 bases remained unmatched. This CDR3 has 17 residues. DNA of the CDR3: TGTGCCAGCAGCTCACCGACTAGCGGGGCTAGCACAGATACGCAGTATTTT. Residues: CASSSPTSGASTDTQYF.

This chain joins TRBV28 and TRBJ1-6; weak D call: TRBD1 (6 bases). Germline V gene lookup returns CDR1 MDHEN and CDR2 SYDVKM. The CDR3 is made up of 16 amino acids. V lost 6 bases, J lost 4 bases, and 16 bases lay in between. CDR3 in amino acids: CASSSSGQTYNSPLHF. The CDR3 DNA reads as TGTGCCAGCAGCTCATCGGGACAAACGTATAATTCACCCCTCCACTTT.

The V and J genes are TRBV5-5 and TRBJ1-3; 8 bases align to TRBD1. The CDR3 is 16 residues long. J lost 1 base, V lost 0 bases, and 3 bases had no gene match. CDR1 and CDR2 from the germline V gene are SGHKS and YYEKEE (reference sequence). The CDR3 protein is CASSLAGGASGNTIYF. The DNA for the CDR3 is TGTGCCAGCAGCTTGGCAGGGGGCGCGTCTGGAAACACCATATATTTT.

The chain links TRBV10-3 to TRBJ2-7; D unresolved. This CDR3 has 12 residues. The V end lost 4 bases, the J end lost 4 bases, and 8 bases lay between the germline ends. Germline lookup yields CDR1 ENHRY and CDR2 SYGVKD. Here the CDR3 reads CAISARRYEQYF. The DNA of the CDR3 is TGTGCCATCAGTGCTAGGCGGTACGAGCAGTACTTC.

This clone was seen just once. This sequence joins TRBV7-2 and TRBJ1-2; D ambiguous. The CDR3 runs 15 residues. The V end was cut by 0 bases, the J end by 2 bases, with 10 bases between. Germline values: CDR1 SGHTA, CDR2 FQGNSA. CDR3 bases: TGTGCCAGCAGCTTAGCGCAAAACAGCAACTATGGCTACACCTTC. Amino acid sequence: CASSLAQNSNYGYTF.

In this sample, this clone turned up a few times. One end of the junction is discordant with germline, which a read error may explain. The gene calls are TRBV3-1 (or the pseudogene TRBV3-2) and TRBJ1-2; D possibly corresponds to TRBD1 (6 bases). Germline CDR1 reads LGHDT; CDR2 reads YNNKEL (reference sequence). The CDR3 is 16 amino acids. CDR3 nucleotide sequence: TGTGCCAGCAGCCAAGATGCCCGGACGGACAGCTATGCCTACACCTTC. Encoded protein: CASSQDARTDSYAYTF.

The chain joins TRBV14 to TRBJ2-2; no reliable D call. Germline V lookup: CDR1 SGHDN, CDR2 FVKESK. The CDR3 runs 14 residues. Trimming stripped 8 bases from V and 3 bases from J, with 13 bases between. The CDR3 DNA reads TGTGCCAGCCGAAGAAGGCAGGACACCGGGGAGCTGTTTTTT. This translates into CASRRRQDTGELFF.

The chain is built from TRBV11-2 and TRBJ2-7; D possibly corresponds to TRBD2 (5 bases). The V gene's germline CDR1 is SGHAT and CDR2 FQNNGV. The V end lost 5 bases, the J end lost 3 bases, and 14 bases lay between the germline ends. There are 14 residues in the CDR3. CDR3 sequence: CASSQPGSGYEQYF. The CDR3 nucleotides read TGTGCCAGCAGCCAGCCGGGATCAGGCTACGAGCAGTACTTC.

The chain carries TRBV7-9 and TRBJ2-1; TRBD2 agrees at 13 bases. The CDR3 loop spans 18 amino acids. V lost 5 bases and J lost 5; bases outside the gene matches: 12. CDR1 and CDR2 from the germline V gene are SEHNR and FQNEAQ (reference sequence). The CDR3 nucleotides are TGTGCCAGCAGCGTCCGACCGGGACTAGCGGGGATTAACAATGAGCAGTTCTTC. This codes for CASSVRPGLAGINNEQFF.

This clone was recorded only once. CDR3 in DNA: TGTGCCAGCAGCTTAGTTGGCTCCACTGAAGCTTTCTTT. Translating it yields CASSLVGSTEAFF. V and J are TRBV7-9 and TRBJ1-1; D is uncertain. Trimming left V 1 base short and J 4 bases short, with 7 bases between. In germline, CDR1 is SEHNR, CDR2 FQNEAQ (reference sequence). The CDR3 sequence is 13 residues long.

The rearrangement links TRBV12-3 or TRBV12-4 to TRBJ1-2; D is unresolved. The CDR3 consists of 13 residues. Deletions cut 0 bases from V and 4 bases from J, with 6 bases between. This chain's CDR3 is CASSLAWAYGYTF. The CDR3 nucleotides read TGTGCCAGCAGTTTAGCCTGGGCCTATGGCTACACCTTC.

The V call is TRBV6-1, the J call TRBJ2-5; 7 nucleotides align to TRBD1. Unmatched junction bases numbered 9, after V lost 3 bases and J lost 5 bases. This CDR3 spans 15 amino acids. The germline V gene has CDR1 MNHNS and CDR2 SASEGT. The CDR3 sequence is CASSETWDSFETQYF. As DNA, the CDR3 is TGTGCCAGCAGTGAGACGTGGGACAGTTTTGAGACCCAGTACTTC.

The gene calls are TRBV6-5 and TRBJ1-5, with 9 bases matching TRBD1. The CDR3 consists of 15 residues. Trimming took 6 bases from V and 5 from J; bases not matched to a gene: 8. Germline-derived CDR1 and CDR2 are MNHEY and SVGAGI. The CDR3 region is CASRRTGGADQPQHF. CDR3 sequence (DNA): TGTGCCAGCAGGCGAACAGGGGGCGCGGATCAGCCCCAGCATTTT.

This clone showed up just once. CDR3 sequence reads: CASSRDRTQPQHF. The CDR3 nucleotides read TGTGCCAGCAGCCGTGACAGAACTCAGCCCCAGCATTTT. The chain employs TRBV3-1 (or the pseudogene TRBV3-2) and TRBJ1-5; D possibly corresponds to TRBD1 (5 bases). Trimming pared 4 bases from V and 6 bases from J, leaving 10 bases between. Germline CDR1 LGHDT, CDR2 YNNKEL (reference sequence). The CDR3 has 13 residues.

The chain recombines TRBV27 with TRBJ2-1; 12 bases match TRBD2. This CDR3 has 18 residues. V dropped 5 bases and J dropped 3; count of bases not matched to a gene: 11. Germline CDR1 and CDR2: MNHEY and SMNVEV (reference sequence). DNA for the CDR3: TGTGCCAGCAGTCCCCCCCCAACTAGCGGGAGGTTCTACAATGAGCAGTTCTTC. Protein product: CASSPPPTSGRFYNEQFF.

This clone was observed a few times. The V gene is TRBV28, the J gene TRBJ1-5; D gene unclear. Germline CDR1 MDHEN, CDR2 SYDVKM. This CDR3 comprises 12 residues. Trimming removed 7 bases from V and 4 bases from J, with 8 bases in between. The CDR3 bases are TGTGCCAGCACCGTTACTAATCAGCCCCAGCATTTT. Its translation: CASTVTNQPQHF.

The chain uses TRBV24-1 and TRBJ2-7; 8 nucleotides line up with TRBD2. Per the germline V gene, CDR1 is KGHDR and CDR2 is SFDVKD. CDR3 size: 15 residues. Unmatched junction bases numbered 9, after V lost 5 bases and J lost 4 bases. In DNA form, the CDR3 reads TGTGCCACCAGTGGATCAGGACTAGCAGATTACGAGCAGTACTTC. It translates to CATSGSGLADYEQYF.

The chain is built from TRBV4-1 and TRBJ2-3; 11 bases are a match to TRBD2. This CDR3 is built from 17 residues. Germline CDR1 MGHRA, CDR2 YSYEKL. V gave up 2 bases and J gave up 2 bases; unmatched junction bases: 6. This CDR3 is CASSQSGLAGNTDTQYF. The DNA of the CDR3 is TGCGCCAGCAGCCAATCCGGACTAGCGGGTAACACAGATACGCAGTATTTT.

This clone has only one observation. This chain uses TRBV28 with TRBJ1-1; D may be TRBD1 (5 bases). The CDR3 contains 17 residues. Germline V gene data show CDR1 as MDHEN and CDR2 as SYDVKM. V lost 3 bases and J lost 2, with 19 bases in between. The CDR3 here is CASSLGGRGGGNTEAFF. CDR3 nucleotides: TGTGCCAGCAGTTTGGGGGGTCGAGGAGGTGGTAACACTGAAGCTTTCTTT.